These 13 T cell receptor beta chains were sequenced from one sample in a study of blood T cell repertoires in COVID-19. Clones were read by immunoSEQ multiplex PCR, and TCRdb kept only the in-frame ones, dropping some. Among roughly 340,000 clones listed, 70% to 90% were seen once. The sequenced sample consisted of peripheral blood. These TCRs come from a woman aged 25 to 39 with COVID-19, enrolled during active disease.

This chain connects TRBV2 to TRBJ2-5; a possible D gene is TRBD2 (5 bases). V dropped 8 bases and J dropped 3 bases, with 13 bases sitting between them. The CDR3 runs to 13 residues. CDR1 is SNHLY, CDR2 FYNNEI, per germline. The CDR3 DNA follows: TGTGCCAGCGGTTGGGAGACTAAAGAGACCCAGTACTTC. It is translated as CASGWETKETQYF. The variable domain in full, with the rest retrieved from reference TRBV2 and TRBJ2-5, is EPEVTQTPSHQVTQMGQEVILRCVPISNHLYFYWYRQILGQKVEFLVSFYNNEISEKSEIFDDQFSVERPDGSNFTLKIRSTKLEDSAMYFCASGWETKETQYFGPGTRLLVL.

The gene calls are TRBV27 and TRBJ2-7, with 12 bases that match TRBD1. CDR3 size: 16 residues. J was trimmed by 0 bases and V by 5 bases; bases with no gene match: 5. Germline-derived CDR1 and CDR2 are MNHEY and SMNVEV (reference sequence). CDR3 bases: TGTGCCAGCAGTCCTGGGACAGGGGGCAGCTCCTACGAGCAGTACGTC. Translation: CASSPGTGGSSYEQYV.

This chain connects TRBV18 to TRBJ2-3, with 8 nucleotides matching TRBD1. The CDR3 runs 16 residues. V was clipped by 5 bases and J by 0 bases; unmatched bases: 7. The germline gives CDR1 KGHSH, CDR2 LQKENI. CDR3 sequence: CASSGQGPPSTDTQYF. The DNA of the CDR3 is TGTGCCAGCTCAGGACAGGGCCCTCCTAGCACAGATACGCAGTATTTT.

The CDR3 region is CASSPAPGPNSGNTIYF. The CDR3 nucleotides read TGTGCCAGCAGCCCGGCGCCAGGGCCGAACTCTGGAAACACCATATATTTT. The V call is TRBV7-9, the J call TRBJ1-3; D may be TRBD1 (5 bases). Germline values: CDR1 SEHNR, CDR2 FQNEAQ (reference sequence). The CDR3 loop spans 17 amino acids. V lost 5 bases to trimming and J lost 0 bases, with 17 bases between them. Full variable domain (rest looked up from reference TRBV7-9 and TRBJ1-3): DTGVSQNPRHKITKRGQNVTFRCDPISEHNRLYWYRQTLGQGPEFLTYFQNEAQLEKSRLLSDRFSAERPKGSFSTLEIQRTEQGDSAMYLCASSPAPGPNSGNTIYFGEGSWLTVV.

Here the CDR3 DNA reads TGTGCCAGCAGCTCCGGGACAGGGACAGATACGCAGTATTTT. Translated, it gives CASSSGTGTDTQYF. V gene TRBV11-3 combines with J gene TRBJ2-3; 9 nucleotides align to TRBD1. The CDR3 totals 14 residues. Trimming cost V 4 bases and J 3 bases; bases outside gene matches: 2. Germline-derived CDR1 and CDR2 are SGHNT and YENEEA.

The chain has TRBV27 and TRBJ2-1, with 9 bases fitting TRBD2. This CDR3 is 15 amino acids long. V shed 6 bases, J shed 9 bases, and the junction held 12 bases outside the gene matches. CDR1 MNHEY and CDR2 SMNVEV come from the germline V gene (reference sequence). The CDR3 spells CASRLLGAGGREQFF. In DNA, the CDR3 is TGTGCCAGCAGGCTCCTCGGGGCGGGGGGGCGTGAGCAGTTCTTC.

CDR3 coding DNA: TGTGCCAGCAGCTCACTAGCGGGACAAAACAATGAGCAGTTCTTC. Protein sequence: CASSSLAGQNNEQFF. V usage is TRBV11-2 and J usage is TRBJ2-1, with 10 bases fitting TRBD2. V gave up 4 bases and J gave up 5 bases; unmatched junction bases: 5. CDR1 is SGHAT, CDR2 FQNNGV, per germline. The CDR3 extends over 15 amino acids.

The V gene is TRBV5-1, the J gene TRBJ2-3, with D possibly TRBD1 on 8 matching bases. CDR3 length equals 16 residues. V was shortened by 4 bases and J by 0 bases, with 15 bases between the two germline ends. CDR1 SGHRS and CDR2 YFSETQ come from the germline V gene. The CDR3: CASSNRGGTSTDTQYF. The CDR3 DNA follows: TGCGCCAGCAGCAACAGGGGGGGAACTAGCACAGATACGCAGTATTTT.

This chain uses TRBV27 with TRBJ2-1, with a tentative D call TRBD1 (6 bases). Per the germline V gene, CDR1 is MNHEY and CDR2 is SMNVEV (reference sequence). CDR3 length equals 13 residues. The V end lost 5 bases, the J end lost 9 bases, and 14 bases lay between the germline ends. CDR3 sequence: CASSIQGNPEQFF. The CDR3, as DNA: TGTGCCAGCAGTATCCAGGGGAACCCTGAGCAGTTCTTC.

V and J are TRBV29-1 and TRBJ2-3; 10 bases agree with TRBD2. The germline V gene has CDR1 SQVTM and CDR2 ANQGSEA. The CDR3 runs to 12 residues. Losses at the gene ends were 7 bases for V and 6 bases for J; bases not matched to a gene: 4. In nucleotides, the CDR3 is TGCAGCGCCCTAGCGGGGGCGGATACGCAGTATTTT. Translation: CSALAGADTQYF.

A note on this clone: This specimen includes other DNA sequences encoding the same CDR3. The chain is built from TRBV18 and TRBJ2-5; 7 bases align to TRBD1. CDR1 and CDR2 (germline): KGHSH, LQKENI. The CDR3 length is 13 residues. The V gene end was trimmed by 3 bases and the J gene end by 5 bases; junction bases not matched to a gene: 3. The CDR3 DNA reads as TGTGCCAGCTCACCGGGCAGGGGGGAGACCCAGTACTTC. Amino acid sequence: CASSPGRGETQYF.

The chain employs TRBV5-8 and TRBJ1-1; D uncertain. Germline CDR1 reads SGHTS; CDR2 reads YDEGEE. The CDR3 loop spans 14 amino acids. Trimming removed 0 bases from V and 1 base from J, with 7 bases in between. This chain's CDR3 is CASSLAGKNTEAFF. CDR3 DNA: TGTGCCAGCAGCTTGGCCGGGAAGAACACTGAAGCTTTCTTT.

The rearrangement links TRBV28 to TRBJ2-5, with D perhaps matching TRBD1 (6 bases). Trimming removed 6 bases from V and 4 bases from J, with 15 bases in between. CDR1 is MDHEN and CDR2 is SYDVKM in the germline V gene. CDR3 length: 14 amino acids. CDR3 sequence (DNA): TGTGCCAGCAGACAACAGGGATCGGGAGAGACCCAGTACTTC. It is translated as CASRQQGSGETQYF.